Sequencing of this T cell receptor (beta chain) was carried out in a study of vaccination effects on CD4 cells after COVID-19 (dated by TCRdb to about 2022). General notes on the study: Each participant got two doses of an mRNA SARS-CoV-2 vaccine, either BNT162b2 or mRNA-1273. In a couple of convalescent patients, pre-vaccine samples were collected 16 days and one week ahead of the first dose, 142 and 148 days after COVID-19 diagnosis. The study compared SARS-CoV-2 spike-specific CD4+ TCR repertoires before and after mRNA vaccination in COVID-19 convalescent patients and infection-naive vaccine recipients. Altogether, 10 COVID-19 convalescent patients and 4 SARS-CoV-2-naive healthy vaccine recipients made up the full study. In the study, cultures from other donors were sequenced using the Oncomine TCR Beta short-read assay on an Illumina iSeq 100. Overall results and qualifications from the work: Among convalescent patients, the spike-reactive repertoire after vaccination was made up mainly of new vaccine-induced clones that were largely distinct from the clones induced by infection. The study was limited by a small number of convalescent patients and lacked early post-infection timepoints. At late post-vaccination timepoints, both infection-induced and vaccine-induced clones showed marked clonal contraction, consistent with waning T cell responses.

V and J lose 0 bases and 0 bases, and a span of 5 bases separates them. The germline V gene gives CDR1 as LGHNT and CDR2 as FRNRAP. The CDR3 sequence holds 15 residues, the cysteine and phenylalanine included. Only CDR3 DNA is held: 45 bases, read in frame from base 1. The library was made by the immunoSEQ multiplex PCR assay. DNA from the cultured, isolated CD4+ T cells was subjected to TCR beta CDR3 sequencing. Processing in the source paper ran as follows. Non-productive TCR sequences were discarded, and reads were trimmed to the CDR3 region, with only CDR3s of 7 or more amino acids retained. The MANAFEST web app was used to pick out antigen-specific clonotypes by comparing their expansion in peptide wells with that in reference cultures. To be called positive, a clone needed expansion at FDR<0.05 compared with the reference and with all other wells, an odds ratio greater than 5, and a frequency greater than 0.1% in two replicate wells. A clonotype was defined as cross-reactive if the clonotype was significantly expanded both in SARS-CoV-2 spike wells and in at least one common cold coronavirus spike condition. Levenshtein distance calculated with the stringdist R package was used to assess CDR3 similarity, and unrooted trees were constructed with ape in R 3.6.1. TCRdb took this table from immuneACCESS and kept in-frame rearrangements with V and J called. Such tables lack part of the clones; where checked against another copy, unresolved V genes explain under half of the gap, and the rest is unexplained. From that table come the V and J calls and clone size; the DNA was used to work out D and trimming. The sample records 70,000 or so clones, around 70% of which are singletons. Less than 5.5% of the sample is in the top ten clones.

As to this clone: What this receptor recognizes is not known. Base qualities are not at hand, and no much larger clone is one base apart.

The ViraFEST assay stimulated PBMC with viral peptide pools and then used TCR sequencing to identify antigen-specific CD4+ T cell clonotypes by expansion. After more than 9 days of culture, CD4+ T cells were isolated with the EasySep CD4+ T cell isolation kit. PCR-confirmed SARS-CoV-2 infection had occurred in convalescent patients between March and December 2020, before the Alpha, Beta and Delta variants emerged in the United States. Around 2.1 million PBMC per well were cultured with approximately 10 ug/ml peptides in IMDM containing around 5.3% human AB serum, roughly 9.5 IU/ml IL-2 and gentamicin. An HIV-1 Nef peptide pool was used as the negative control culture condition. On days 3 and 7, half of the culture medium was replaced with fresh IL-2-containing medium. Each peptide stimulation condition was cultured in triplicate wells unless otherwise noted. Using Ficoll-Paque Plus gradient centrifugation, PBMC were separated from whole blood and then either used fresh or cryopreserved at -140C. The QIAamp micro DNA kit was used to extract genomic DNA from the cultured CD4+ T cells.

The TCR comes from a human donor who had a prior SARS-CoV-2 infection. This chain is built from TRBV12-5 and TRBJ2-2, with the D gene call left open. The starting material was CD4+ T cells from PBMCs cultured with HIV peptides, obtained before COVID-19 vaccination. The cell subset or site label for this specimen denotes: HIV-1 Nef peptide pool negative control/reference culture. The nucleotide sequence reads TGTGCTAGTGGTTTGGTAATAGCGAACACCGGGGAGCTGTTTTTT. Translated, this gives CASGLVIANTGELFF.